These T cell receptor beta chains were read from a single sample in a study of T cell responses to AZD1222 COVID-19 vaccine. TCRdb's table, derived via immunoSEQ multiplex PCR, lists solely in-frame clones and lacks some. The sample holds around 250,000 clones, 90% to 95% seen once. The sequences come from peripheral blood, collected on day 0 of AZD1222 vaccination. All receptors derive from an adult in good health. Each CDR3 is given with its conserved first and last residue. The order of the fields is V gene, clone size, D gene, J gene, CDR3 protein, CDR3 DNA. D genes are given only for firm matches. Size is omitted from some rows. Given values are once, few, many or a class for expanded clones.

V: TRBV28; size: few; D: NA; J: TRBJ1-1; CDR3: CASRGGNTEAFF; DNA: TGTGCATCCCGAGGAGGAAACACTGAAGCTTTCTTT
V: TRBV19; size: NA; D: TRBD1; J: TRBJ2-1; CDR3: CASSIAGGRNNEQFF; DNA: TGTGCCAGTAGTATAGCAGGGGGCAGGAACAATGAGCAGTTCTTC
V: TRBV6-7; size: NA; D: NA; J: TRBJ1-6; CDR3: CASSYSKNSPLHF; DNA: TGTGCCAGCAGTTACTCGAAGAATTCACCCCTCCACTTT
V: TRBV2; size: NA; D: TRBD1; J: TRBJ2-7; CDR3: CASRTGNEQYF; DNA: TGTGCCAGCAGGACAGGGAACGAGCAGTACTTC
V: TRBV5-1; size: NA; D: NA; J: TRBJ2-5; CDR3: CASSPKGETQYF; DNA: TGCGCCAGCAGCCCGAAGGGTGAGACCCAGTACTTC
V: TRBV19; size: NA; D: NA; J: TRBJ1-5; CDR3: CASSRDLRDGGNQPQHF; DNA: TGTGCCAGTAGTCGAGACCTCCGGGACGGCGGCAATCAGCCCCAGCATTTT
V: TRBV28; size: NA; D: TRBD1; J: TRBJ2-1; CDR3: CASSLPGQVSLNEQFF; DNA: TGTGCCAGCAGTTTACCGGGACAGGTTTCGTTGAATGAGCAGTTCTTC
V: TRBV12-3/TRBV12-4; size: NA; D: NA; J: TRBJ1-2; CDR3: CASSLAGHGYTF; DNA: TGTGCCAGCAGTTTAGCAGGGCATGGCTACACCTTC
V: TRBV7-7; size: NA; D: NA; J: TRBJ2-3; CDR3: CASSPGQGGDTQYF; DNA: TGTGCCAGCAGCCCTGGACAGGGAGGGGATACGCAGTATTTT
V: TRBV5-1; size: NA; D: NA; J: TRBJ2-3; CDR3: CASSSVGETDTQYF; DNA: TGCGCCAGCAGCTCGGTGGGGGAAACAGATACGCAGTATTTT
V: TRBV18; size: NA; D: NA; J: TRBJ2-3; CDR3: CASSPPNTDTQYF; DNA: TGTGCCAGCTCACCCCCAAACACAGATACGCAGTATTTT
V: TRBV28; size: NA; D: NA; J: TRBJ1-5; CDR3: CASSFPWAF; DNA: TGTGCCAGCAGTTTCCCCTGGGCTTTT
V: TRBV28; size: NA; D: TRBD2; J: TRBJ2-3; CDR3: CASSQSGRVDTQYF; DNA: TGTGCCAGCAGTCAAAGCGGGAGGGTGGATACGCAGTATTTT
V: TRBV4-1; size: NA; D: NA; J: TRBJ1-1; CDR3: CASSQGVSPTGEAFF; DNA: TGCGCCAGCAGCCAGGGGGTGAGCCCGACGGGTGAAGCTTTCTTT
V: TRBV5-4; size: NA; D: TRBD2; J: TRBJ2-2; CDR3: CASSSGTSYSGELFF; DNA: TGTGCCAGCAGCTCCGGGACTAGCTACAGCGGGGAGCTGTTTTTT
V: TRBV24-1; size: NA; D: NA; J: TRBJ2-6; CDR3: CATSDLDGSGANVLTF; DNA: TGTGCCACCAGTGATTTGGACGGGTCAGGGGCCAACGTCCTGACTTTC
V: TRBV28; size: NA; D: NA; J: TRBJ1-5; CDR3: CASRTNTHQPQHF; DNA: TGTGCCAGCAGGACGAACACTCATCAGCCCCAGCATTTT
V: TRBV7-9; size: NA; D: TRBD1; J: TRBJ2-7; CDR3: CASRTGEGEQYF; DNA: TGTGCCAGCAGGACAGGGGAAGGCGAGCAGTACTTC
V: TRBV29-1; size: once; D: NA; J: TRBJ2-7; CDR3: CSVERGQGEQYF; DNA: TGCAGCGTTGAAAGAGGGCAGGGCGAGCAGTACTTC
V: TRBV28; size: once; D: TRBD2; J: TRBJ2-1; CDR3: CASSSTWSWGRASDEQFF; DNA: TGTGCCAGCAGTTCAACCTGGTCATGGGGGAGGGCCAGCGATGAGCAGTTCTTC
V: TRBV28; size: NA; D: TRBD2; J: TRBJ2-1; CDR3: CASSLARGGNEQFF; DNA: TGTGCCAGCAGTTTAGCCCGGGGGGGGAATGAGCAGTTCTTC
V: TRBV18; size: NA; D: NA; J: TRBJ2-3; CDR3: CASSPGRGGGTDTQYF; DNA: TGTGCCAGCTCACCGGGTAGAGGAGGAGGCACAGATACGCAGTATTTT
V: TRBV3-1/TRBV3-2; size: NA; D: NA; J: TRBJ2-5; CDR3: CASSPPLGETQYF; DNA: TGTGCCAGCAGCCCCCCACTAGGGGAGACCCAGTACTTC
V: TRBV27; size: NA; D: NA; J: TRBJ2-5; CDR3: CASKGTPFQETQYF; DNA: TGTGCCAGCAAGGGGACTCCGTTCCAAGAGACCCAGTACTTC
V: TRBV28; size: NA; D: NA; J: TRBJ1-1; CDR3: CASSPWSGPEAFF; DNA: TGTGCCAGCAGTCCCTGGTCTGGGCCTGAAGCTTTCTTT
V: TRBV28; size: NA; D: NA; J: TRBJ1-2; CDR3: CASSSRGYGYTF; DNA: TGTGCCAGCAGTTCCAGGGGTTATGGCTACACCTTC